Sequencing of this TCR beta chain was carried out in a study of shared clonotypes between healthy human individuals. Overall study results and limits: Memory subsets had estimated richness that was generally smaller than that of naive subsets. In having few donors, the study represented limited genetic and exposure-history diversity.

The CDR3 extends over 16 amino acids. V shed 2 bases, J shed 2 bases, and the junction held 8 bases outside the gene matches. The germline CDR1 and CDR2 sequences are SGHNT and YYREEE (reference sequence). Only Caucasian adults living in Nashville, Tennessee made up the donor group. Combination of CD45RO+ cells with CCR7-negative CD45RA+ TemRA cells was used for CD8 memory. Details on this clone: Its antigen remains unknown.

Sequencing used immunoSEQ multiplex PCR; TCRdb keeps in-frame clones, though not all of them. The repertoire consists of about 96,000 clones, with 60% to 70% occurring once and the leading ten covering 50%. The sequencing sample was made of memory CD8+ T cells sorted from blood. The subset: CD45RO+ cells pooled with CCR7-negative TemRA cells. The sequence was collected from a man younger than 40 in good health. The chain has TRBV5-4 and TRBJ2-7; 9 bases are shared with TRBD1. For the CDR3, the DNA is TGTGCCAGCAGCTTATCACTGACAGGGGGTACCTACGAGCAGTACTTC. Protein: CASSLSLTGGTYEQYF.